These T cell receptor beta chains were read from a single sample in a study of T cells after yellow fever vaccination. TCRdb independently ran MiXCR on the 5' RACE reads; one entry per CDR3 protein. This sample has a few hundred thousand distinct CDR3 sequences, with less than 20% found just once. Here the sequenced sample was PBMCs, taken 5 to 6 days after the first yellow fever vaccination. These receptors were obtained from a man aged 18 to 30 who received the YFV17D yellow fever vaccine. CDR3s include the opening cysteine and the closing phenylalanine or tryptophan. Each record gives: D gene, clone size, V gene, J gene, CDR3 DNA, CDR3 protein. The D gene is left open where the match is weak. Where a row states a size, it is once, few, many or the class of an expanded clone; other rows omit it.

>NA|NA|TRBV5-1|TRBJ2-7
TGCGCCAGCAGCCCGGGACTGAGATACGAGCAGTACTTC
CASSPGLRYEQYF
>NA|NA|TRBV20-1|TRBJ1-4
TGCAGTGCAGGCCTATGGGGGACTAATGAAAAACTGTTTTTT
CSAGLWGTNEKLFF
>TRBD2|NA|TRBV10-1|TRBJ2-3
TGCGCCAGCAGTTCTAGCGGGGACGGCACAGATACGCAGTATTTT
CASSSSGDGTDTQYF
>TRBD1|NA|TRBV7-9|TRBJ1-2
TGTGCCAGCAGCGGGACAGTTATCTATGGCTACACCTTC
CASSGTVIYGYTF
>NA|NA|TRBV7-2|TRBJ1-1
TGTGCCAGCAGCTTACGGGACATCGTTAACACTGAAGCTTTCTTT
CASSLRDIVNTEAFF
>TRBD2|NA|TRBV6-5|TRBJ2-7
TGTGCCAGCAGTTACACGGGGGGGTACGAGCAGTACTTC
CASSYTGGYEQYF
>TRBD2|NA|TRBV20-1|TRBJ2-5
TGCAGTGCCGCCCTAAGTGGCGGGGGGGCTCGGGAGACCCAGTACTTC
CSAALSGGGARETQYF
>TRBD1|NA|TRBV7-6|TRBJ2-5
TGTGCCAGCAGCCCAACTTGGGACAGCCAAGAGACCCAGTACTTC
CASSPTWDSQETQYF
>TRBD1|NA|TRBV7-9|TRBJ2-3
TGTGCCAGCAGCGTGGGACAGGGGGGCACAGATACGCAGTATTTT
CASSVGQGGTDTQYF
>NA|NA|TRBV19|TRBJ1-5
TGTGCCAGTAGTATTTCGGGGAACGGCAATCAGCCCCAGCATTTT
CASSISGNGNQPQHF
>TRBD2|many|TRBV4-1|TRBJ2-3
TGCGCCAGCAGCCGGGCACTAGCGGGGAGCACAGATACGCAGTATTTT
CASSRALAGSTDTQYF
>NA|few|TRBV28|TRBJ1-1
TGTGCCAGCAGTTTATCAGCCTTAACCCGGACGGTGAACACTGAAGCTTTCTTT
CASSLSALTRTVNTEAFF
>TRBD1|NA|TRBV6-1|TRBJ1-5
TGTGCCAGCAGCCAGGGGGTGGGCAATCAGCCCCAGCATTTT
CASSQGVGNQPQHF
>NA|few|TRBV24-1|TRBJ2-3
TGTGCCACCAGTGATCCCGCAGGAGACTTCACAGATACGCAGTATTTT
CATSDPAGDFTDTQYF
>NA|NA|TRBV6-2/TRBV6-3|TRBJ1-3
TGTGCCGGTGATGCTGGACAGCGTGGAAACACCATATATTTT
CAGDAGQRGNTIYF
>NA|NA|TRBV19|TRBJ1-2
TGTGCCAGTAGTATCGACAGCCGGGGGGACTATGGCTACACCTTC
CASSIDSRGDYGYTF
>TRBD1|few|TRBV4-1|TRBJ2-2
TGCGCCAGCAGCCATCGGGACAGGGGATCGAACACCGGGGAGCTGTTTTTT
CASSHRDRGSNTGELFF
>NA|NA|TRBV5-1|TRBJ1-1
TGCGCCAGCAGCTTGGAGCCGGGCGCGGGCACTGAAGCTTTCTTT
CASSLEPGAGTEAFF
>NA|NA|TRBV4-1|TRBJ1-1
TGCGCCAGCATAAGTGGCACTGTAGCTTTCTTT
CASISGTVAFF
>NA|few|TRBV5-1|TRBJ2-7
TGCGCCAGCAGCTTGGGTCAGGCTGAGGACGAGCAGTACTTC
CASSLGQAEDEQYF
>TRBD2|NA|TRBV6-2/TRBV6-3|TRBJ2-1
TGTGCCAGCAGTTACTCGATCGTTGGCGGGGGGTTTTCCTACAATGAGCAGTTCTTC
CASSYSIVGGGFSYNEQFF
>NA|few|TRBV5-1|TRBJ2-3
TGCGCCAGCAGCTTGTACGGACTCACAGATACGCAGTATTTT
CASSLYGLTDTQYF
>NA|many|TRBV28|TRBJ1-5
TGTGCCAGCAGTTTACTGGGGATACTACCGCGTCAGCCCCAGCATTTT
CASSLLGILPRQPQHF
>NA|NA|TRBV5-1|TRBJ1-5
TGCGCCAGCAGCTGCGGGCAGCCCCAGCATTTT
CASSCGQPQHF
>NA|few|TRBV7-9|TRBJ2-5
TGTGCCAGCAGCTTAAGTTTTTCCGGACCCCTCTTC
CASSLSFSGPLF
>NA|NA|TRBV12-3/TRBV12-4|TRBJ1-6
TGTGCCAGCAGGAAGGAGGGGAGTAATTCACCCCTCCACTTT
CASRKEGSNSPLHF
>NA|few|TRBV20-1|TRBJ2-3
TGCAGTGCTAGAGGGAGTAGCAGAGATACGCAGTATTTT
CSARGSSRDTQYF
>TRBD1|NA|TRBV5-1|TRBJ1-1
TGCGCCAGCAGCTTCCAAAGGGGGCCTAACACTGAAGCTTTCTTT
CASSFQRGPNTEAFF